This TCR beta chain comes out of a study of T cell repertoires in cytomegalovirus infection. Across the whole study: Matching HLA type and CMV infection were both indicated by public TCR beta signatures. Study-wide points: In two of eight donors, the top clonotype was HLA-C-restricted CMV-specific. Cumulated frequencies of public TCR beta families served to identify carriers of CMV plus the relevant HLA.

Details on this clonotype: Its target is unknown.

TCRdb itself ran the reads through MiXCR, one entry per CDR3 protein. The sample carries more than 650,000 distinct CDR3 sequences, approximately 34% recorded once. The CDR3 contains 14 residues. J lost 12 bases, V lost 6 bases, and 16 bases had no gene match. The germline V gene has CDR1 MDHEN and CDR2 SYDVKM. The rearrangement links TRBV28 to TRBJ2-7; 8 nucleotides line up with TRBD1. Input material: PBMCs. The TCR sequence derives from a human donor in good health (CMV status not recorded). Some clones in this sample may be carry-over from other donors' samples. The CDR3 spells CASRPTDRVYDPYF. The CDR3 nucleotides are TGTGCCAGCAGACCTACGGACAGGGTTTACGATCCGTACTTC.